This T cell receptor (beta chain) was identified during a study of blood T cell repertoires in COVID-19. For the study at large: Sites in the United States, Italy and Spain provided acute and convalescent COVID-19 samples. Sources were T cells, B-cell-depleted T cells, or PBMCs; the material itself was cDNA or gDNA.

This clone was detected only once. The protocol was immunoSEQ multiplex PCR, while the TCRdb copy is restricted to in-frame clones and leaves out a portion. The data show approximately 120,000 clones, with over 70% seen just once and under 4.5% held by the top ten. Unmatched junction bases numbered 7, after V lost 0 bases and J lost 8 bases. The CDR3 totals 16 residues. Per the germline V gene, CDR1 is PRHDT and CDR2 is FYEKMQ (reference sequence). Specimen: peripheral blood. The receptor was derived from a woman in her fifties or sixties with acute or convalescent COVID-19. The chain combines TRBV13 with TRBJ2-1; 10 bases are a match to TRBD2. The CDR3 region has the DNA TGTGCCAGCAGCTTAGGAGGGCTAGCGGGAGTGGATGAGCAGTTCTTC. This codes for CASSLGGLAGVDEQFF.